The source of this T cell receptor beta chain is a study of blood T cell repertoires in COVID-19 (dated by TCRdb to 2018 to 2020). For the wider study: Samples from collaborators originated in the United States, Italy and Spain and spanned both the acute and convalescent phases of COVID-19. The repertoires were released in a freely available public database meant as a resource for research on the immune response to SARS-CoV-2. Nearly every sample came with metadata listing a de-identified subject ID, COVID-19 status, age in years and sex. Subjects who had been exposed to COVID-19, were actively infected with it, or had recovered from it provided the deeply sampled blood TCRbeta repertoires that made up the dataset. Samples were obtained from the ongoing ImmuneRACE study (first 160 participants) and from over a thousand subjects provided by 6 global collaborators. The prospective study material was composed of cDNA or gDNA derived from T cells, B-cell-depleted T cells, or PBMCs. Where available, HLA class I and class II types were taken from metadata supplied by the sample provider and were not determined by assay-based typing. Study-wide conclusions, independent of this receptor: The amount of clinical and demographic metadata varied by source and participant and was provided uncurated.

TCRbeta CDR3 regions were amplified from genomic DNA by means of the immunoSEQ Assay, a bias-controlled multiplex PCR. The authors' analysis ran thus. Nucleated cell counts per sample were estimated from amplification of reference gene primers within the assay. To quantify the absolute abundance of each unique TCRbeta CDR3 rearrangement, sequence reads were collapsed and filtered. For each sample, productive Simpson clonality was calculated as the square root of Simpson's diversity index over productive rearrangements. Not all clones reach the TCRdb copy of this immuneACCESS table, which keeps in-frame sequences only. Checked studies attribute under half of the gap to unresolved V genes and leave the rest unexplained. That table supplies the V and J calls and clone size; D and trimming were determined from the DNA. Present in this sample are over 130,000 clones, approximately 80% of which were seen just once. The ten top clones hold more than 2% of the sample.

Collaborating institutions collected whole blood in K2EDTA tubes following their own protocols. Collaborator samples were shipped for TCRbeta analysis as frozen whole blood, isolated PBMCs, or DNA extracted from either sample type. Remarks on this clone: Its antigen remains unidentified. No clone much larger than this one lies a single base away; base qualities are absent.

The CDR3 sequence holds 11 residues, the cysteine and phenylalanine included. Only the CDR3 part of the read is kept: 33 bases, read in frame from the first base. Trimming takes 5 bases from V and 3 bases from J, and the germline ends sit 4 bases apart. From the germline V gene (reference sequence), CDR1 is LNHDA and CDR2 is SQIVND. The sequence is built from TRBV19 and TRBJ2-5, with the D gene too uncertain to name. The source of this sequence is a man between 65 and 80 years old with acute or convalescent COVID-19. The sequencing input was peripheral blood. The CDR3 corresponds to CASSEKETQYF. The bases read TGTGCCAGTAGTGAGAAAGAGACCCAGTACTTC.